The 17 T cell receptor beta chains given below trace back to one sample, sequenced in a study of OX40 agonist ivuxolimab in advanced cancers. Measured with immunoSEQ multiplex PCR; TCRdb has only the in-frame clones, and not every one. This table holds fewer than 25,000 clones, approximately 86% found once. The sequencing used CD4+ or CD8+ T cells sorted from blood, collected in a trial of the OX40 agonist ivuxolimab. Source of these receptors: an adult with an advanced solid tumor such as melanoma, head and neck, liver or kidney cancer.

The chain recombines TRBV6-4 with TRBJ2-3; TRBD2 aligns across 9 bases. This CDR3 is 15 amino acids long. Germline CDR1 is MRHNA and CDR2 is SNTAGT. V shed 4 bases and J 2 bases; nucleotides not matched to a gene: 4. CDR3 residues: CASSAVAGVTDTQYF. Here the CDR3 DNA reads TGTGCCAGCAGTGCAGTAGCGGGAGTCACAGATACGCAGTATTTT.

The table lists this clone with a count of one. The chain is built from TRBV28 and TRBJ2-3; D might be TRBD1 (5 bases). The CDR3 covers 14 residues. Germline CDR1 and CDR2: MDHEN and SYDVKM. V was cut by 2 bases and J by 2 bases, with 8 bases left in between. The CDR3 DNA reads TGTGCCAGCAGTTTAGGCAGGGACACAGATACGCAGTATTTT. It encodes CASSLGRDTDTQYF.

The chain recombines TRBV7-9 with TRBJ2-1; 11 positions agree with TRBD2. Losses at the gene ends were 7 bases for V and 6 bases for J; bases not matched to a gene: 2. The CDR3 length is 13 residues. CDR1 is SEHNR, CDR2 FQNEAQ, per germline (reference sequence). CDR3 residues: CASKTSGSNEQFF. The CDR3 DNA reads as TGTGCCAGCAAAACTAGCGGGAGCAATGAGCAGTTCTTC.

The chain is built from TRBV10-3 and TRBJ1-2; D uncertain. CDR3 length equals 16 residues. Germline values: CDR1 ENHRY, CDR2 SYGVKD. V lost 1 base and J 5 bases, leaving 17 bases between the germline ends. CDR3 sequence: CAISELKGRSSYGYTF. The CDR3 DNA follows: TGTGCCATCAGTGAGTTGAAGGGCCGGTCCTCATATGGCTACACCTTC.

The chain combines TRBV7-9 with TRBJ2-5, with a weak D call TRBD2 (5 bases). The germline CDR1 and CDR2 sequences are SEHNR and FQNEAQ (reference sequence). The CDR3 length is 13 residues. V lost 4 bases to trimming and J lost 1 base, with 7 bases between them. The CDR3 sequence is CASSSTSQETQYF. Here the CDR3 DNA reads TGTGCCAGCAGCTCAACTAGCCAAGAGACCCAGTACTTC.

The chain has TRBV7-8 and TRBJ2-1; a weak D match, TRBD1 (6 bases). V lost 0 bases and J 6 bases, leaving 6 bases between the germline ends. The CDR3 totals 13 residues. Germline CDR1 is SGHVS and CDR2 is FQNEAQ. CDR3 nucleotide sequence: TGTGCCAGCAGCTTAGCAGGGGGCAATGAGCAGTTCTTC. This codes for CASSLAGGNEQFF.

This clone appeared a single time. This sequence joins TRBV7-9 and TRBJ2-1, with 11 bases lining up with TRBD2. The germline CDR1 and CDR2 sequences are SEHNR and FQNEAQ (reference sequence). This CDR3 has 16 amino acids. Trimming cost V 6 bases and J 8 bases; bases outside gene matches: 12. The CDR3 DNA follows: TGTGCCAGCAGTTTTCCTATAGCGGGAGGGGGCTATGAGCAGTTCTTC. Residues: CASSFPIAGGGYEQFF.

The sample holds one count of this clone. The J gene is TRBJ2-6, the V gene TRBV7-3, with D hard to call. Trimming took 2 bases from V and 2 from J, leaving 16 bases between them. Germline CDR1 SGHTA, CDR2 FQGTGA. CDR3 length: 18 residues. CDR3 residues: CASSLYGLGLPGANVLTF. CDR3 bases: TGTGCCAGCAGCTTATATGGTTTGGGTCTCCCTGGGGCCAACGTCCTGACTTTC.

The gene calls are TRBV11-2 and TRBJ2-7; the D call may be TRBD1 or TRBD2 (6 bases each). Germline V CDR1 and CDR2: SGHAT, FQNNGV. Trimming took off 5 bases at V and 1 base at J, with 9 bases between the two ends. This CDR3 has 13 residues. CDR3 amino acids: CASSRGPSYEQYF. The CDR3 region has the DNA TGTGCCAGCAGCCGGGGGCCGTCCTACGAGCAGTACTTC.

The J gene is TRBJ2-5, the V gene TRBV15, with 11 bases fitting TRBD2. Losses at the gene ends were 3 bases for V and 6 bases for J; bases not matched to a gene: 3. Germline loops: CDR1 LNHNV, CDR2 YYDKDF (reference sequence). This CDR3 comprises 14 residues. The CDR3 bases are TGTGCCACCAGCAGGACTAGCGGGATAAAGACCCAGTACTTC. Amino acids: CATSRTSGIKTQYF.

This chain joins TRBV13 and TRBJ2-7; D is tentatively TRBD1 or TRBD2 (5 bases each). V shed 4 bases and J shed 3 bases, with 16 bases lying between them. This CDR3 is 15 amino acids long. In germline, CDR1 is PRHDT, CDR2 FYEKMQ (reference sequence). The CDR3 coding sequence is TGTGCCAGCAGCTCCACGGAGAGGGACCTCTACGAGCAGTACTTC. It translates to CASSSTERDLYEQYF.

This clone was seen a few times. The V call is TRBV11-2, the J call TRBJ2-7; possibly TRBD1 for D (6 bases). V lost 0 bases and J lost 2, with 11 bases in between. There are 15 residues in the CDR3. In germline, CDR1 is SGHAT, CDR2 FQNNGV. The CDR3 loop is CASSLEGGIAYEQYF. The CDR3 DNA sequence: TGTGCCAGCAGCTTAGAAGGGGGTATCGCCTACGAGCAGTACTTC.

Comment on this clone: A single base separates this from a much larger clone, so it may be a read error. The CDR3 nucleotides read TGTGCCTGGACCGGAATTCATAGCCCCCAAGACACCCAGTACTTC. Translating gives CAWTGIHSPQDTQYF. This chain links TRBV30 with TRBJ2-5; D remains unclear. This CDR3 region has 15 residues. Germline V gives CDR1 GTSNPN, CDR2 SVGIG (reference sequence).

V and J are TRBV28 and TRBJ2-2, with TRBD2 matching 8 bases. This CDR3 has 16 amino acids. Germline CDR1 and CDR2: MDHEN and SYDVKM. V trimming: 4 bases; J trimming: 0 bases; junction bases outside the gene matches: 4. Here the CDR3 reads CASSSRTSSNTGELFF. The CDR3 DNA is TGTGCCAGCAGTTCACGGACTAGCTCGAACACCGGGGAGCTGTTTTTT.

Here the CDR3 DNA reads TGTGCCAGCAGCCCCGTGGCGGGAGGATTCTACGAGCAGTACTTC. It specifies CASSPVAGGFYEQYF. The chain is built from TRBV11-2 and TRBJ2-7; 8 positions match TRBD2. V dropped 5 bases and J dropped 3; count of bases not matched to a gene: 9. The germline V gene has CDR1 SGHAT and CDR2 FQNNGV. CDR3 size: 15 residues.

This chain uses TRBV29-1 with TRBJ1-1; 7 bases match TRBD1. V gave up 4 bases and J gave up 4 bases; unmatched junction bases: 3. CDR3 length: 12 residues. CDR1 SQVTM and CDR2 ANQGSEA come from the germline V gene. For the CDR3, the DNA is TGCAGCGTTGTGGCAGGGGGCACTGAAGCTTTCTTT. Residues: CSVVAGGTEAFF.

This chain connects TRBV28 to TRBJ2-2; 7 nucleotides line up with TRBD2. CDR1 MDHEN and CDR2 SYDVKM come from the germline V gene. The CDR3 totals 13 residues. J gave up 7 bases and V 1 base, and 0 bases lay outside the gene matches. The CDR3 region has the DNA TGTGCCAGCAGTTTATCGGGGGGCGGGGAGCTGTTTTTT. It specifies CASSLSGGGELFF.